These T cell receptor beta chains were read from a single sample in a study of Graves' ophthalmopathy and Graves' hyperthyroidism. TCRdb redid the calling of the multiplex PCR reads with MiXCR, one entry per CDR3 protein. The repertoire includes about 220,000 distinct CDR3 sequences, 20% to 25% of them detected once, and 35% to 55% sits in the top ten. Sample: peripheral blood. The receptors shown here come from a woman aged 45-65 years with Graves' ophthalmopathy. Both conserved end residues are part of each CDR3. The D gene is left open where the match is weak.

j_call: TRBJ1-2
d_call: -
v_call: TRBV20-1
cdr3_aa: CSASRPGTRYGYTF

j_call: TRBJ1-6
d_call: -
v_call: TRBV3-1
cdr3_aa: CASSQVGFQVPLHF

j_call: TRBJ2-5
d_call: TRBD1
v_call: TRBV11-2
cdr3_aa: CASSQPTGDRETQYF

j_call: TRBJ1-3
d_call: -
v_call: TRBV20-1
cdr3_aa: CSAPRSNSGNTIYF

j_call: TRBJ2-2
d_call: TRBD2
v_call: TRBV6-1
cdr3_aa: CASSHRLATGELFF

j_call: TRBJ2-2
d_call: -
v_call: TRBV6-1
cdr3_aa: CASRPEGTGELFF

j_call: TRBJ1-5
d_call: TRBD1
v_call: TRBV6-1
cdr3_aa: CASSDRTGVQPQHF

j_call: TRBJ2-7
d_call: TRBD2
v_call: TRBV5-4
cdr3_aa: CASSLELSAGLASYEQYF

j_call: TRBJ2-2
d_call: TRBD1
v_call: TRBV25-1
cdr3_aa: CASSDWTGGNTGELFF

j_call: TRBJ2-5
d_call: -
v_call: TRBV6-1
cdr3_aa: CASSEFGPTQETQYF

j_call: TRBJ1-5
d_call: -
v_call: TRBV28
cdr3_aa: CASTNTRVQPQHF

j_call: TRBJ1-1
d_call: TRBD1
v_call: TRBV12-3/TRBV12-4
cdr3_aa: CASSWTGGTREAFF

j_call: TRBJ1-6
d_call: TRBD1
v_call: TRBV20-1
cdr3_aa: CSAGSDRTNSPLHF

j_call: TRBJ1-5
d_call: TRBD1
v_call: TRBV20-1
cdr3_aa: CSAISGTDNQPQHF

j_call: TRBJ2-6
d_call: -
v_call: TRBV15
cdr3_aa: CATSRQVATRSSGANVLTF